This passage covers 32 T cell receptor beta chains from one sample sequenced in a study of cytomegalovirus exposure and HLA in healthy donors. The primer mix had 60 Vbeta and 13 Jbeta primers. Profiled with immunoSEQ multiplex PCR; TCRdb holds only in-frame clones, not every one. The data show some 110,000 clones, with over 70% seen just once and 2.8% held by the top ten. The sample was PBMCs. The receptor set was obtained from a female donor in good health and CMV-seronegative.

This clone has more than one count but fewer than ten. This chain joins TRBV5-1 and TRBJ2-7; the D gene is possibly TRBD2 (6 bases). The CDR3 spans 15 residues. Germline CDR1 SGHRS, CDR2 YFSETQ. V lost 3 bases and J lost 2, with 15 bases in between. CDR3 sequence: CASSSFSGATYEQYF. CDR3 DNA sequence: TGCGCCAGCAGCTCCTTTAGCGGCGCTACCTACGAGCAGTACTTC.

The chain couples TRBV7-8 to TRBJ2-6; 9 nucleotides align to TRBD2. Germline V gene lookup returns CDR1 SGHVS and CDR2 FQNEAQ. This CDR3 is 20 amino acids long. V gave up 2 bases and J gave up 2 bases; unmatched junction bases: 13. The CDR3 DNA sequence: TGTGCCAGCAGCTTAAAAGCGGCGTTCGGCGGGGGGGCTGGGGCCAACGTCCTGACTTTC. Amino acids: CASSLKAAFGGGAGANVLTF.

To note about this clone: The same CDR3 is also encoded by other DNA sequences in this sample. The chain combines TRBV7-7 with TRBJ1-3; maybe TRBD1 (5 bases). V lost 5 bases to trimming and J lost 2 bases, with 7 bases between them. Germline V gene sequence: CDR1 SSHAT, CDR2 FNYEAQ (reference sequence). This CDR3 has 13 amino acids. As DNA, the CDR3 is TGTGCCAGCAGCGCGGACACTGGAAACACCATATATTTT. Its translation: CASSADTGNTIYF.

Comment on this clone: At one boundary the junction diverges from the germline segment, which might be a read error. In the same sample, other DNA sequences code for this CDR3. The gene calls are TRBV28 and TRBJ2-1, with 7 positions matching TRBD1. There are 16 residues in the CDR3. The V gene's germline CDR1 is MDHEN and CDR2 SYDVKM. CDR3 DNA: TGCGCCAGCAGTACCTCGACAGGGTGGTCCTACAATGAGCAGTTCTTC. Protein sequence: CASSTSTGWSYNEQFF.

The CDR3 region is CASSPTELAKNIQYF. In DNA form, the CDR3 reads TGTGCCAGCAGCCCGACAGAGTTAGCCAAAAACATTCAGTACTTC. The chain employs TRBV7-2 and TRBJ2-4; weak D call: TRBD1 (5 bases). CDR3 length equals 15 residues. V gave up 5 bases and J gave up 0 bases, with 11 bases separating them. In germline, CDR1 is SGHTA, CDR2 FQGNSA. Filled out from reference TRBV7-2 and TRBJ2-4, the complete variable domain reads GAGVSQSPSNKVTEKGKDVELRCDPISGHTALYWYRQSLGQGLEFLIYFQGNSAPDKSGLPSDRFSAERTGGSVSTLTIQRTQQEDSAVYLCASSPTELAKNIQYFGAGTRLSVL.

This clone showed up just a few times. V is TRBV13 and J is TRBJ2-7; D is possibly TRBD1 (6 bases). The V end lost 5 bases, the J end lost 2 bases, and 16 bases lay between the germline ends. The length of the CDR3 is 15 residues. Germline V lookup: CDR1 PRHDT, CDR2 FYEKMQ (reference sequence). The CDR3 sequence: CASSPRGGLPYEQYF. CDR3 DNA: TGTGCCAGCAGCCCCCGAGGGGGATTACCCTACGAGCAGTACTTC.

V and J are TRBV7-8 and TRBJ2-7, with 8 bases that match TRBD1. CDR1 is SGHVS and CDR2 is FQNEAQ in the germline V gene. With 2 bases clipped from V and 5 bases from J, the junction kept 11 bases outside the gene matches. This CDR3 region has 16 residues. The CDR3, as DNA: TGTGCCAGCAGCTTAACCCCGGGACAGGTATCACACGAGCAGTACTTC. Protein: CASSLTPGQVSHEQYF.

This rearrangement joins TRBV9 to TRBJ2-3; TRBD2 might be the D (5 bases). This CDR3 is built from 15 residues. Trimming cost V 5 bases and J 1 base, with 14 bases left between them. Germline V gene data show CDR1 as SGDLS and CDR2 as YYNGEE. The CDR3, as DNA: TGTGCCAGCAGTGCCAAGGCGGGTGGCACAGATACGCAGTATTTT. Protein sequence: CASSAKAGGTDTQYF.

This chain uses TRBV6-5 with TRBJ2-5, with TRBD2 identical over 11 bases. The CDR3 extends over 15 amino acids. Germline CDR1 is MNHEY and CDR2 is SVGAGI. J was trimmed by 5 bases and V by 5 bases; bases with no gene match: 7. CDR3 sequence reads: CASSPLTSGKETQYF. The CDR3, as DNA: TGTGCCAGCAGTCCCTTGACTAGCGGGAAGGAGACCCAGTACTTC.

A few counts support this clone. The chain uses TRBV6-1 and TRBJ1-5, with a possible D match to TRBD1 (6 bases). The V and J ends lost 6 bases and 0 bases respectively, with 12 bases between them. The CDR3 extends over 15 amino acids. Germline CDR1 MNHNS, CDR2 SASEGT. The CDR3 loop reads CASRKGVDSNQPQHF. The CDR3, as DNA: TGTGCCAGCAGGAAGGGGGTCGATAGCAATCAGCCCCAGCATTTT.

This clone has just a few counts. The J gene is TRBJ2-3, the V gene TRBV6-6; TRBD2 agrees at 14 bases. Germline-derived CDR1 and CDR2 are MNHNY and SVGAGI (reference sequence). This CDR3 region has 15 residues. V shed 6 bases and J 5 bases; nucleotides not matched to a gene: 4. For the CDR3, the DNA is TGTGCCAGCAGGAGACTAGCGGGAGGGGGAGATACGCAGTATTTT. Residues: CASRRLAGGGDTQYF.

As for this clone: It is likely a read error, because the conserved phenylalanine at the end of the CDR3 is missing. The DNA is omitted, as the CDR3 cannot be located on it reliably, and the CDR3 follows TCRdb's listing. The chain's CDR3 is CASSPGTGGILRLSV. The genes are TRBV5-1 and TRBJ1-1; TRBD1, as called in the table, went unchecked against the DNA. Inclusive of both ends, the CDR3 amounts to 15 amino acids. Germline assignment: CDR1 SGHRS and CDR2 YFSETQ.

V is TRBV27 and J is TRBJ2-1; TRBD1 might be the D (5 bases). Germline values: CDR1 MNHEY, CDR2 SMNVEV (reference sequence). The CDR3 has 12 amino acids. Trimming stripped 10 bases from V and 4 bases from J, with 11 bases between. The CDR3 bases are TGTGCCACCAGGGCTCCATACAATGAGCAGTTCTTC. Amino acid sequence: CATRAPYNEQFF.

The chain is built from TRBV2 and TRBJ2-5; no firm D call. CDR1 is SNHLY and CDR2 is FYNNEI in the germline V gene. V lost 6 bases and J 3 bases, leaving 5 bases between the germline ends. The length of the CDR3 is 11 residues. CDR3: CASSAKETQYF. As DNA, the CDR3 is TGTGCCAGCAGCGCGAAAGAGACCCAGTACTTC. Full variable domain (remainder filled in from reference TRBV2 and TRBJ2-5): EPEVTQTPSHQVTQMGQEVILRCVPISNHLYFYWYRQILGQKVEFLVSFYNNEISEKSEIFDDQFSVERPDGSNFTLKIRSTKLEDSAMYFCASSAKETQYFGPGTRLLVL.

This chain uses TRBV10-2 with TRBJ2-7, with TRBD2 matching 10 bases. The CDR3 runs 14 residues. From germline, CDR1 is WSHSY and CDR2 SAAADI. V was clipped by 3 bases and J by 2 bases; unmatched bases: 1. The CDR3 loop reads CASSDGLAAYEQYF. As DNA, the CDR3 is TGCGCCAGCAGTGATGGACTAGCGGCCTACGAGCAGTACTTC.

This chain uses TRBV5-5 with TRBJ1-2; 10 bases match TRBD1. The germline V gene has CDR1 SGHKS and CDR2 YYEKEE (reference sequence). V shed 6 bases and J 0 bases; nucleotides not matched to a gene: 5. The CDR3 contains 15 residues. CDR3 bases: TGTGCCAGCACTGGACAGGGGGTTTCTAACTATGGCTACACCTTC. Translated: CASTGQGVSNYGYTF.

This clone was counted once. The chain carries TRBV27 and TRBJ2-7; 11 positions match TRBD2. Germline lookup yields CDR1 MNHEY and CDR2 SMNVEV (reference sequence). The CDR3 length is 14 residues. The junction had 3 bases not matched to a gene; V was cut back by 5 bases and J by 3 bases. In DNA form, the CDR3 reads TGTGCCAGCAGTCCCACTAGCGGGGGCTACGAGCAGTACTTC. Encoded protein: CASSPTSGGYEQYF.

This chain links TRBV28 with TRBJ2-1; the D gene is possibly TRBD2 (5 bases). The CDR3 length is 17 residues. Trimming removed 5 bases at V and 5 bases at J, with 22 bases between. Germline CDR1 and CDR2: MDHEN and SYDVKM. CDR3 sequence (DNA): TGTGCCAGCAGTCCCCGGGGATTGGATTTAACCGACAATGAGCAGTTCTTC. This encodes CASSPRGLDLTDNEQFF. The full variable domain, its missing parts supplied by reference TRBV28 and TRBJ2-1, is DVKVTQSSRYLVKRTGEKVFLECVQDMDHENMFWYRQDPGLGLRLIYFSYDVKMKEKGDIPEGYSVSREKKERFSLILESASTNQTSMYLCASSPRGLDLTDNEQFFGPGTRLTVL.

This chain links TRBV28 with TRBJ2-7; a weak D match, TRBD1 (6 bases). Trimming cost V 2 bases and J 10 bases, with 12 bases left between them. The CDR3 covers 12 residues. Germline-derived CDR1 and CDR2 are MDHEN and SYDVKM. In DNA form, the CDR3 reads TGTGCCAGCAGTTTAATGACAGGTGGACAGTACTTC. Its protein is CASSLMTGGQYF.

The chain joins TRBV15 to TRBJ1-2; D unresolved. The V gene lost 0 bases and the J gene lost 2 bases, with 16 bases spanning the gap. The CDR3 runs to 17 residues. Germline lookup yields CDR1 LNHNV and CDR2 YYDKDF (reference sequence). The CDR3 sequence: CATSRDRGPSTNYGYTF. The CDR3, as DNA: TGTGCCACCAGCAGAGATCGCGGTCCCTCCACCAACTATGGCTACACCTTC.

This rearrangement joins TRBV7-9 to TRBJ2-1; D not resolved. This CDR3 has 13 residues. Trimming took off 2 bases at V and 7 bases at J, with 9 bases between the two ends. Germline V CDR1 and CDR2: SEHNR, FQNEAQ (reference sequence). The CDR3 region has the DNA TGTGCCAGCAGCTTACCTTCGAGTAATGAGCAGTTCTTC. Its protein product is CASSLPSSNEQFF.

This clone has just a few counts. This chain joins TRBV19 and TRBJ1-5, with 7 bases identical to TRBD1. This CDR3 contains 12 residues. CDR1 and CDR2 (germline): LNHDA, SQIVND (reference sequence). With V trimmed by 8 bases and J by 9 bases, 7 bases remained unmatched. DNA for the CDR3: TGTGCCAGTGGAGGTCAGGGGGGGCCCCAGCATTTT. This sequence encodes CASGGQGGPQHF.

This chain joins TRBV5-1 and TRBJ1-2; D perhaps matches TRBD1 (6 bases). Deletions cut 3 bases from V and 3 bases from J, with 9 bases between. CDR1 is SGHRS and CDR2 is YFSETQ in the germline V gene. The CDR3 length is 13 residues. The CDR3 region is CASSSRTDYGYTF. The CDR3 DNA reads as TGCGCCAGCAGCTCTCGGACAGACTATGGCTACACCTTC.

This clone was counted only a few times. This chain connects TRBV5-8 to TRBJ1-1, with D possibly being TRBD1 (6 bases). V was cut by 5 bases and J by 4 bases, with 12 bases left in between. CDR1 is SGHTS, CDR2 YDEGEE, per germline. The CDR3 extends over 13 amino acids. The CDR3 DNA reads as TGTGCCAGCAGACAGACAGGTATCACTGAAGCTTTCTTT. It encodes CASRQTGITEAFF.

The chain combines TRBV27 with TRBJ2-1; the D is unclear. The CDR3 has 15 residues. V was pared by 5 bases and J by 0 bases, with 11 bases between. Germline CDR1 MNHEY, CDR2 SMNVEV (reference sequence). CDR3 sequence: CASSITANSYNEQFF. The CDR3 nucleotides read TGTGCCAGCAGTATAACAGCTAACTCCTACAATGAGCAGTTCTTC.

The chain is built from TRBV10-3 and TRBJ1-6, with D hard to call. The CDR3 loop spans 12 amino acids. Germline CDR1 and CDR2: ENHRY and SYGVKD. V lost 10 bases and J lost 5, with 9 bases in between. CDR3: CATNRDNSPLHF. In nucleotides, the CDR3 is TGTGCCACCAACCGGGATAATTCACCCCTCCACTTT.

The chain recombines TRBV29-1 with TRBJ2-5; 9 bases are shared with TRBD1. The V and J ends lost 8 bases and 2 bases, in that order; junction bases with no gene match: 6. The CDR3 extends over 13 amino acids. Germline CDR1 and CDR2: SQVTM and ANQGSEA. CDR3 residues: CSKTTGGQETQYF. CDR3 nucleotide sequence: TGCAGCAAAACGACAGGGGGACAAGAGACCCAGTACTTC.

This sequence joins TRBV19 and TRBJ2-7; the match to TRBD1 covers 9 bases. CDR3 length equals 13 residues. After removal of 6 bases from V and 7 bases from J, the junction contained 7 bases not matched to a gene. In germline, CDR1 is LNHDA, CDR2 SQIVND (reference sequence). The CDR3 DNA reads TGTGCCAGTAGCATGGACAGGGGACGGGAGCAGTACTTC. This encodes CASSMDRGREQYF.

Here the CDR3 reads CASGTSGTPNEQFF. In DNA, the CDR3 is TGTGCCAGCGGAACTAGTGGAACTCCCAATGAGCAGTTCTTC. This chain uses TRBV7-9 with TRBJ2-1, with a possible D match to TRBD2 (5 bases). Trimming pared 8 bases from V and 6 bases from J, leaving 17 bases between. Looked up from germline, CDR1 is SEHNR and CDR2 is FQNEAQ (reference sequence). The CDR3 runs 14 residues. The full variable domain, with the rest looked up from reference TRBV7-9 and TRBJ2-1, is DTGVSQNPRHKITKRGQNVTFRCDPISEHNRLYWYRQTLGQGPEFLTYFQNEAQLEKSRLLSDRFSAERPKGSFSTLEIQRTEQGDSAMYLCASGTSGTPNEQFFGPGTRLTVL.

The rearrangement links TRBV28 to TRBJ1-1, with a tentative D call TRBD1 (5 bases). V shed 6 bases and J shed 1 base, with 15 bases lying between them. The germline gives CDR1 MDHEN, CDR2 SYDVKM. The CDR3 length is 15 residues. CDR3 sequence reads: CASRLPGLTNTEAFF. The CDR3 DNA follows: TGTGCCAGCAGGCTCCCGGGACTTACGAACACTGAAGCTTTCTTT.

With respect to this clone: An end of the junction differs from the germline gene, which may be a read error. The chain carries TRBV14 and TRBJ2-7, with D uncertain. Germline V gene sequence: CDR1 SGHDN, CDR2 FVKESK. This CDR3 contains 13 residues. CDR3 region: CASTQIPFYEQYF. The CDR3 region has the DNA TGTGCCAGCACCCAAATTCCGTTCTACGAGCAGTACTTC. Complete variable domain (other parts from reference TRBV14 and TRBJ2-7): EAGVTQFPSHSVIEKGQTVTLRCDPISGHDNLYWYRRVMGKEIKFLLHFVKESKQDESGMPNNRFLAERTGGTYSTLKVQPAELEDSGVYFCASTQIPFYEQYFGPGTRLTVT.

This rearrangement joins TRBV30 to TRBJ2-1; D remains ambiguous. The CDR3 runs 13 residues. CDR1 is GTSNPN, CDR2 SVGIG, per germline (reference sequence). Trimming took off 0 bases at V and 9 bases at J, with 12 bases between the two ends. The CDR3 protein is CAWSVVPNGEQFF. In DNA form, the CDR3 reads TGTGCCTGGAGTGTAGTCCCCAACGGTGAGCAGTTCTTC.